What follows are 12 T cell receptor beta chains derived from one specimen sequenced in a study of response to subunit inactivated influenza vaccine listed by TCRdb under 2018. Preparation of the library involved RT-PCR. TCRdb lists the instrument as Illumina HiSeq 2500. In TCRdb, the public reads were trimmed at Q25 with fastp and aligned with MiXCR, with productive beta chains retained. Every entry covers one CDR3 protein and lists the most common genes and DNA from its rows. This sample lists more than 150,000 distinct CDR3 sequences; 9.5% to 12% were detected once. Approximately 35% of the sample goes to the ten largest clones. This sample comprised CD8+ T cells sorted from PBMCs, obtained roughly 24 months after vaccination. The receptors were sampled from a man in his fifties or sixties who received an inactivated influenza vaccine. Donor details come from another sample of the same person, matched by shared clones.

The V gene is TRBV24-1, the J gene TRBJ2-1, with unresolved D. There are 13 residues in the CDR3. The V and J ends lost 8 bases and 4 bases respectively, with 11 bases between them. Per germline, CDR1 KGHDR and CDR2 SFDVKD. CDR3 loop: CATTDGTYNEQFF. DNA of the CDR3: TGTGCCACCACGGACGGAACATACAATGAGCAGTTCTTC.

The V gene is TRBV4-3, the J gene TRBJ2-1, with TRBD2 matching over 8 bases. Germline-derived CDR1 and CDR2 are LGHNA and YSLEER. V trimming: 0 bases; J trimming: 8 bases; junction bases outside the gene matches: 9. The CDR3 extends over 16 amino acids. The CDR3 spells CASSQDPSGSWDEQFF. The CDR3 nucleotides are TGCGCCAGCAGCCAAGATCCTAGCGGGTCATGGGATGAGCAGTTCTTC.

There are a few counts of this clonotype. V gene TRBV12-3 or TRBV12-4 combines with J gene TRBJ2-2; no clear D. Deletions cut 3 bases from V and 6 bases from J, with 8 bases between. There are 13 residues in the CDR3. Here the CDR3 reads CASSLNFAGELFF. The CDR3 region has the DNA TGTGCCAGCAGTTTGAATTTTGCCGGGGAGCTGTTTTTT.

The rearrangement uses TRBV15 and TRBJ2-1; 8 nucleotides agree with TRBD2. The germline V gene has CDR1 LNHNV and CDR2 YYDKDF (reference sequence). This CDR3 contains 18 residues. Trimming removed 1 base from V and 5 bases from J; junction bases left unmatched: 13. CDR3 in amino acids: CATSRAPFALAGHNEQFF. In DNA, the CDR3 is TGTGCCACCAGCAGAGCTCCCTTCGCGCTAGCGGGTCACAATGAGCAGTTCTTC.

The rearrangement uses TRBV12-3 or TRBV12-4 and TRBJ2-3; a weak D match, TRBD2 (5 bases). This CDR3 comprises 15 residues. The germline V and J ends were trimmed by 3 bases and 3 bases, with 13 bases remaining between them. In DNA, the CDR3 is TGTGCCAGCAGTTTTAGTCCTCGAGGGACAGATACGCAGTATTTT. Translated: CASSFSPRGTDTQYF.

The V gene is TRBV20-1, the J gene TRBJ1-1, with TRBD1 identical over 7 bases. Trimming removed 6 bases from V and 5 bases from J; junction bases left unmatched: 12. The CDR3 covers 14 residues. The germline CDR1 and CDR2 sequences are DFQATT and SNEGSKA (reference sequence). The DNA of the CDR3 is TGCAGTGCAGAAACAGGGGAAGGGTGGACTGAAGCTTTCTTT. This translates into CSAETGEGWTEAFF.

The chain employs TRBV6-6 and TRBJ2-2; D unclear. The V end lost 6 bases, the J end lost 4 bases, and 9 bases lay between the germline ends. CDR3 size: 13 residues. CDR1 and CDR2 from the germline V gene are MNHNY and SVGAGI (reference sequence). CDR3 DNA: TGTGCCAGCAGGGAATTGAGCACCGGGGAGCTGTTTTTT. Amino acids: CASRELSTGELFF.

The CDR3 DNA reads as TGTGCCAGCGGGGGCAGCCTCACAGATACGCAGTATTTT. Translating gives CASGGSLTDTQYF. The chain joins TRBV10-3 to TRBJ2-3; a possible D gene is TRBD2 (7 bases). The V end was cut by 10 bases, the J end by 2 bases, with 13 bases between. Germline V lookup: CDR1 ENHRY, CDR2 SYGVKD. CDR3 length: 13 amino acids.

V usage is TRBV12-3 or TRBV12-4 and J usage is TRBJ2-5, with TRBD1 matching 8 bases. With V trimmed by 3 bases and J by 2 bases, 5 bases remained unmatched. The CDR3 extends over 15 amino acids. The CDR3 loop is CASSFKRTGQETQYF. Written as DNA, the CDR3 is TGTGCCAGCAGTTTTAAGAGGACAGGGCAAGAGACCCAGTACTTC.

This clonotype was seen a few times. The V call is TRBV10-3, the J call TRBJ2-1, with 7 bases that match TRBD1. CDR3 length: 15 residues. With 0 bases clipped from V and 7 bases from J, the junction kept 6 bases outside the gene matches. Germline CDR1 ENHRY, CDR2 SYGVKD. The CDR3 protein is CAISESTGPGNEQFF. The CDR3 coding sequence is TGTGCCATCAGTGAGTCGACAGGGCCGGGGAATGAGCAGTTCTTC.

This clonotype was found many times. The chain joins TRBV27 to TRBJ2-3; no reliable D call. The germline V and J ends were trimmed by 6 bases and 1 base, with 8 bases remaining between them. This CDR3 has 13 amino acids. Germline assignment: CDR1 MNHEY and CDR2 SMNVEV (reference sequence). In DNA, the CDR3 is TGTGCCAGCAGCACCCGCGGCACAGATACGCAGTATTTT. It specifies CASSTRGTDTQYF.

The chain is built from TRBV28 and TRBJ1-1; D unclear. The germline V and J ends were trimmed by 3 bases and 0 bases, with 8 bases remaining between them. The CDR3 contains 14 residues. Per the germline V gene, CDR1 is MDHEN and CDR2 is SYDVKM. CDR3 sequence reads: CASSFGLMNTEAFF. CDR3 DNA: TGTGCCAGCAGTTTCGGACTAATGAACACTGAAGCTTTCTTT. The full variable domain, rest sourced from reference TRBV28 and TRBJ1-1, is DVKVTQSSRYLVKRTGEKVFLECVQDMDHENMFWYRQDPGLGLRLIYFSYDVKMKEKGDIPEGYSVSREKKERFSLILESASTNQTSMYLCASSFGLMNTEAFFGQGTRLTVV.